A selection of T cell receptor beta chains follows, all from one sample in a study of T cell changes during pregnancy in multiple sclerosis. Using immunoSEQ multiplex PCR, the repertoire was profiled, and TCRdb retains in-frame clones only, with some absent. The sample includes roughly 49,000 clones, roughly 93% of them seen just once. The material was CD8+ T cells from peripheral blood mononuclear cells, obtained after pregnancy. The receptor set was obtained from a female donor with multiple sclerosis, enrolled in a pregnancy study. The CDR3 runs from the conserved cysteine through the conserved F or W. D genes are given only for firm matches. Clone size is stated in some rows and not others, as once, few, many or a class when expanded.

CDR3 length: 15
clone size: -
V gene: TRBV19
D gene: -
J gene: TRBJ1-1
CDR3 DNA: TGTGCCAGTAGTATATGGGGAGCCGGGAGCACTGAAGCTTTCTTT
CDR3 protein: CASSIWGAGSTEAFF

CDR3 length: 10
clone size: -
V gene: TRBV20-1
D gene: -
J gene: TRBJ2-1
CDR3 DNA: TGCAGTGCTAGGGCCCCTCAGCAGTTCTTC
CDR3 protein: CSARAPQQFF

CDR3 length: 15
clone size: -
V gene: TRBV9
D gene: TRBD2
J gene: TRBJ2-5
CDR3 DNA: TGTGCCAGCAGCGTAACTAGCGGGGGGGAAGAGACCCAGTACTTC
CDR3 protein: CASSVTSGGEETQYF

CDR3 length: 14
clone size: -
V gene: TRBV19
D gene: -
J gene: TRBJ1-1
CDR3 DNA: TGTGCCAGTATGGGGGCTCAGGGGCGGACTGAAGCTTTCTTT
CDR3 protein: CASMGAQGRTEAFF

CDR3 length: 17
clone size: -
V gene: TRBV7-9
D gene: -
J gene: TRBJ2-7
CDR3 DNA: TGTGCCAGCAGCTTAGCCGCGCCGGTGTCAGGGTTGTGGGAGCAGTACTTC
CDR3 protein: CASSLAAPVSGLWEQYF

CDR3 length: 12
clone size: -
V gene: TRBV9
D gene: -
J gene: TRBJ1-2
CDR3 DNA: TGTGCCAGCAGCTTCCCGGAGGCTGGCTACACCTTC
CDR3 protein: CASSFPEAGYTF

CDR3 length: 18
clone size: once
V gene: TRBV6-1
D gene: TRBD1
J gene: TRBJ1-4
CDR3 DNA: TGTGCCAGCAGTGAAGCCCTGACAGGGGTGCGGACTAATGAAAAACTGTTTTTT
CDR3 protein: CASSEALTGVRTNEKLFF

CDR3 length: 12
clone size: -
V gene: TRBV12-2
D gene: -
J gene: TRBJ1-2
CDR3 DNA: TGTGCAAGTCGCTTAAGTTTCAGTGGCTACACCTTC
CDR3 protein: CASRLSFSGYTF

CDR3 length: 15
clone size: -
V gene: TRBV7-9
D gene: TRBD1
J gene: TRBJ1-4
CDR3 DNA: TGTGCCAGCAGCACCAGGGACAGGGGGGATGAAAAACTGTTTTTT
CDR3 protein: CASSTRDRGDEKLFF

CDR3 length: 14
clone size: -
V gene: TRBV5-4
D gene: -
J gene: TRBJ1-1
CDR3 DNA: TGTGCCAGCAGCTTTGGAGCGACGAACACTGAAGCTTTCTTT
CDR3 protein: CASSFGATNTEAFF

CDR3 length: 15
clone size: -
V gene: TRBV4-1
D gene: -
J gene: TRBJ1-2
CDR3 DNA: TGCGCCAGCAGCCAAAGAGACAGGAGTGGGGACGGCTACACCTTC
CDR3 protein: CASSQRDRSGDGYTF

CDR3 length: 11
clone size: few
V gene: TRBV6-6
D gene: -
J gene: TRBJ1-1
CDR3 DNA: TGTGCCAGCAGCCCCGACACTGAAGCTTTCTTT
CDR3 protein: CASSPDTEAFF

CDR3 length: 15
clone size: -
V gene: TRBV11-2
D gene: -
J gene: TRBJ1-1
CDR3 DNA: TGTGCCAGCAGCTTCCCAGTAGGGGCGCACACTGAAGCTTTCTTT
CDR3 protein: CASSFPVGAHTEAFF

CDR3 length: 14
clone size: -
V gene: TRBV11-2
D gene: TRBD2
J gene: TRBJ2-4
CDR3 DNA: TGTGCCAGCAGCTCCGACGGGGGGGAAAACATTCAGTACTTC
CDR3 protein: CASSSDGGENIQYF

CDR3 length: 16
clone size: once
V gene: TRBV19
D gene: TRBD1
J gene: TRBJ1-5
CDR3 DNA: TGTGCCAGTAGTGCCCAGGGGGCGGATAGCAATCAGCCCCAGCATTTT
CDR3 protein: CASSAQGADSNQPQHF

CDR3 length: 15
clone size: -
V gene: TRBV28
D gene: TRBD1
J gene: TRBJ1-3
CDR3 DNA: TGTGCCAGCAACCCTACAGGGGGATCTGGAAACACCATATATTTT
CDR3 protein: CASNPTGGSGNTIYF

CDR3 length: 16
clone size: few
V gene: TRBV10-3
D gene: -
J gene: TRBJ1-3
CDR3 DNA: TGTGCCATCAGTGAGTCGGGTCAGGACTCTGGAAACACCATATATTTT
CDR3 protein: CAISESGQDSGNTIYF

CDR3 length: 16
clone size: -
V gene: TRBV5-1
D gene: TRBD1
J gene: TRBJ1-2
CDR3 DNA: TGCGCCAGCAGCTTGGGGGTACAGGGGGCGCGATATGGCTACACCTTC
CDR3 protein: CASSLGVQGARYGYTF

CDR3 length: 17
clone size: -
V gene: TRBV30
D gene: TRBD2
J gene: TRBJ2-1
CDR3 DNA: TGTGCCTGGAGGGAGCGACTAGCGGCGAACTCCTACAATGAGCAGTTCTTC
CDR3 protein: CAWRERLAANSYNEQFF

CDR3 length: 14
clone size: few
V gene: TRBV6-5
D gene: TRBD1
J gene: TRBJ2-7
CDR3 DNA: TGTGCCAGCAGTCCTCCGGGACAGCCCTACGAGCAGTACTTC
CDR3 protein: CASSPPGQPYEQYF

CDR3 length: 15
clone size: -
V gene: TRBV30
D gene: TRBD1
J gene: TRBJ1-4
CDR3 DNA: TGTGCCTGGAGTTATGGACAGGGCTTAGTTGAAAAACTGTTTTTT
CDR3 protein: CAWSYGQGLVEKLFF

CDR3 length: 17
clone size: -
V gene: TRBV7-2
D gene: -
J gene: TRBJ2-1
CDR3 DNA: TGTGCCAGCCAGAAGGATAGCGTTTATTTCAGAGACAATGAGCAGTTCTTC
CDR3 protein: CASQKDSVYFRDNEQFF

CDR3 length: 15
clone size: -
V gene: TRBV7-9
D gene: -
J gene: TRBJ1-2
CDR3 DNA: TGTGCCAGCAGCCAACAGGAGAGGATAGACTATGGCTACACCTTC
CDR3 protein: CASSQQERIDYGYTF

CDR3 length: 14
clone size: -
V gene: TRBV28
D gene: -
J gene: TRBJ2-2
CDR3 DNA: TGTGCCAGCAGTTTGGCAGGGGAGATCGGGGAGCTGTTTTTT
CDR3 protein: CASSLAGEIGELFF

CDR3 length: 12
clone size: -
V gene: TRBV7-7
D gene: -
J gene: TRBJ2-1
CDR3 DNA: TGTGCCAGCAGCTTAAAGCAGGGGGAGCAGTTCTTC
CDR3 protein: CASSLKQGEQFF

CDR3 length: 13
clone size: -
V gene: TRBV4-1
D gene: -
J gene: TRBJ2-1
CDR3 DNA: TGCGCCAGCAGCCCAGGACAGTACAATGAGCAGTTCTTC
CDR3 protein: CASSPGQYNEQFF

CDR3 length: 17
clone size: -
V gene: TRBV28
D gene: TRBD1
J gene: TRBJ2-7
CDR3 DNA: TGTGCCAGCAGTTTAATCCCCCGGACAGGGAGGTCTTACGAGCAGTACTTC
CDR3 protein: CASSLIPRTGRSYEQYF

CDR3 length: 14
clone size: -
V gene: TRBV19
D gene: -
J gene: TRBJ1-2
CDR3 DNA: TGTGCCAGTAGTATTGGGATGGGGCTCTATGGCTACACCTTC
CDR3 protein: CASSIGMGLYGYTF

CDR3 length: 16
clone size: few
V gene: TRBV7-9
D gene: TRBD1
J gene: TRBJ1-1
CDR3 DNA: TGTGCCAGCAGCTTAGCCCTGACAGGGGGCCACACTGAAGCTTTCTTT
CDR3 protein: CASSLALTGGHTEAFF

CDR3 length: 14
clone size: -
V gene: TRBV7-2
D gene: -
J gene: TRBJ1-2
CDR3 DNA: TGTGCCAGCAGCTTCATGGGGCTGGAGTATGGCTACACCTTC
CDR3 protein: CASSFMGLEYGYTF

CDR3 length: 13
clone size: -
V gene: TRBV27
D gene: -
J gene: TRBJ2-7
CDR3 DNA: TGTGCCAGCAGCTTTGGGACTCCGCTGGAGCAGTACTTC
CDR3 protein: CASSFGTPLEQYF

CDR3 length: 14
clone size: -
V gene: TRBV9
D gene: -
J gene: TRBJ2-7
CDR3 DNA: TGTGCCAGCAGCGTAGGATCAGGCACCCTCGAGCAGTACTTC
CDR3 protein: CASSVGSGTLEQYF

CDR3 length: 17
clone size: -
V gene: TRBV7-9
D gene: TRBD1
J gene: TRBJ2-2
CDR3 DNA: TGTGCCAGCAGCTTAGAGACAGGGGGCGCGAACACCGGGGAGCTGTTTTTT
CDR3 protein: CASSLETGGANTGELFF

CDR3 length: 13
clone size: -
V gene: TRBV27
D gene: -
J gene: TRBJ1-5
CDR3 DNA: TGTGCCAGCAGTTTAGGGGCCCGGCAGCCCCAGCATTTT
CDR3 protein: CASSLGARQPQHF

CDR3 length: 16
clone size: -
V gene: TRBV6-1
D gene: -
J gene: TRBJ1-5
CDR3 DNA: TGTGCCAGCAGTGACGGACTACTATATAGCAATCAGCCCCAGCATTTT
CDR3 protein: CASSDGLLYSNQPQHF

CDR3 length: 13
clone size: -
V gene: TRBV4-1
D gene: -
J gene: TRBJ2-1
CDR3 DNA: TGCGCCAGCAGCCAAGAAGGAGCGAATGAGCAGTTCTTC
CDR3 protein: CASSQEGANEQFF

CDR3 length: 13
clone size: few
V gene: TRBV2
D gene: -
J gene: TRBJ1-1
CDR3 DNA: TGTGCCAGCAGTGTGGCCCCGAACACTGAAGCTTTCTTT
CDR3 protein: CASSVAPNTEAFF

CDR3 length: 16
clone size: -
V gene: TRBV2
D gene: TRBD1
J gene: TRBJ1-3
CDR3 DNA: TGTGCCAGCAGCCTATCAACTACAGGGGCTGGAAACACCATATATTTT
CDR3 protein: CASSLSTTGAGNTIYF

CDR3 length: 13
clone size: -
V gene: TRBV9
D gene: -
J gene: TRBJ2-5
CDR3 DNA: TGTGCCAGCAGCCCGGGGAACCAAGAGACCCAGTACTTC
CDR3 protein: CASSPGNQETQYF

CDR3 length: 14
clone size: -
V gene: TRBV27
D gene: -
J gene: TRBJ2-5
CDR3 DNA: TGTGCCAGCAGTTTCGCAAGAGGAGCGGAGACCCAGTACTTC
CDR3 protein: CASSFARGAETQYF

CDR3 length: 13
clone size: -
V gene: TRBV7-3
D gene: -
J gene: TRBJ2-1
CDR3 DNA: TGTGCCAGCAGCTTATACGGTGGAGATGAGCAGTTCTTC
CDR3 protein: CASSLYGGDEQFF

CDR3 length: 19
clone size: -
V gene: TRBV7-6
D gene: TRBD2
J gene: TRBJ2-1
CDR3 DNA: TGTGCCAGCAGCTTAAGGGCGGAGACTAGCGGGGGGAATTACAATGAGCAGTTCTTC
CDR3 protein: CASSLRAETSGGNYNEQFF

CDR3 length: 19
clone size: -
V gene: TRBV7-6
D gene: TRBD1
J gene: TRBJ2-1
CDR3 DNA: TGTGCCAGCAGCAAAAGCCGGCTGACAGGGGTGACCTCCTACAATGAGCAGTTCTTC
CDR3 protein: CASSKSRLTGVTSYNEQFF

CDR3 length: 14
clone size: -
V gene: TRBV16
D gene: TRBD1
J gene: TRBJ1-3
CDR3 DNA: TGTGCCAGCAGCCAATCGCCAGGGGGACACACCATATATTTT
CDR3 protein: CASSQSPGGHTIYF